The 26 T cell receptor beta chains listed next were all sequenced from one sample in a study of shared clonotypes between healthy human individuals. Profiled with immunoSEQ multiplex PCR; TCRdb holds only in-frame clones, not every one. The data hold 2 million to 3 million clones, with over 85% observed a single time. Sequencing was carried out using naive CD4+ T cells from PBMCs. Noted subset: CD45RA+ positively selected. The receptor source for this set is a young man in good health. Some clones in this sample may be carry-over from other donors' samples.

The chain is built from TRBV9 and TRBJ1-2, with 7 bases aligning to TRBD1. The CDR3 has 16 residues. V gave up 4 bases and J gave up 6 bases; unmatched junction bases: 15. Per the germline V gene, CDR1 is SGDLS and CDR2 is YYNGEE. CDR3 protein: CASSPRSTGTANGYTF. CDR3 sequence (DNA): TGTGCCAGCAGCCCCCGGTCCACCGGGACAGCAAATGGCTACACCTTC. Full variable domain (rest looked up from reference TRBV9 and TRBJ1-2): DSGVTQTPKHLITATGQRVTLRCSPRSGDLSVYWYQQSLDQGLQFLIQYYNGEERAKGNILERFSAQQFPDLHSELNLSSLELGDSALYFCASSPRSTGTANGYTFGSGTRLTVV.

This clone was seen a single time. In nucleotides, the CDR3 is TGTGCCAGCAGTGCAGGGGGCGCGCCCAAAAACATTCAGTACTTC. It translates to CASSAGGAPKNIQYF. V usage is TRBV2 and J usage is TRBJ2-4; 8 nucleotides align to TRBD1. J was trimmed by 2 bases and V by 4 bases; bases with no gene match: 4. Germline CDR1 reads SNHLY; CDR2 reads FYNNEI. The CDR3 totals 15 residues.

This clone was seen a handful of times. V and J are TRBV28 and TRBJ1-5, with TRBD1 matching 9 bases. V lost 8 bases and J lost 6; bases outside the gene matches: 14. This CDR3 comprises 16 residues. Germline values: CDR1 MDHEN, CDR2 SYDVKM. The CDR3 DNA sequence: TGTGCCAGCCTAGGATTCCGGGACAGGGATAGTCAGCCCCAGCATTTT. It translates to CASLGFRDRDSQPQHF. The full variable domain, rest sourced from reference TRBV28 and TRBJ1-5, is DVKVTQSSRYLVKRTGEKVFLECVQDMDHENMFWYRQDPGLGLRLIYFSYDVKMKEKGDIPEGYSVSREKKERFSLILESASTNQTSMYLCASLGFRDRDSQPQHFGDGTRLSIL.

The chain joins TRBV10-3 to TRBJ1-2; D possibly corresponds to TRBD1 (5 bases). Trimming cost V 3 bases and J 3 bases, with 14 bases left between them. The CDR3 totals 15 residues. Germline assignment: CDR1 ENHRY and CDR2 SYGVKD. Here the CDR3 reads CAISERRIRDYGYTF. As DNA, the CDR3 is TGTGCCATCAGTGAACGTCGGATCAGGGACTATGGCTACACCTTC.

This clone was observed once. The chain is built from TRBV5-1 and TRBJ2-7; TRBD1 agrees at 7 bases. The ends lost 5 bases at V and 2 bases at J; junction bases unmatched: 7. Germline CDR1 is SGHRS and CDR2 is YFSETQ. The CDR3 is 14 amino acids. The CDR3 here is CASSHTGTAYEQYF. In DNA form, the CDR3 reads TGCGCCAGCAGTCACACCGGGACAGCCTACGAGCAGTACTTC.

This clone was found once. The CDR3 sequence: CASSLGASAGRNTEAFF. The CDR3 nucleotides read TGCGCCAGCAGCCTAGGGGCGTCGGCGGGTCGGAACACTGAAGCTTTCTTT. The rearrangement links TRBV5-1 to TRBJ1-1, with D perhaps TRBD1 (5 bases). The V and J ends lost 4 bases and 1 base respectively, with 20 bases between them. In germline, CDR1 is SGHRS, CDR2 YFSETQ. The CDR3 has 17 amino acids. The full variable domain, rest sourced from reference TRBV5-1 and TRBJ1-1, is KAGVTQTPRYLIKTRGQQVTLSCSPISGHRSVSWYQQTPGQGLQFLFEYFSETQRNKGNFPGRFSGRQFSNSRSEMNVSTLELGDSALYLCASSLGASAGRNTEAFFGQGTRLTVV.

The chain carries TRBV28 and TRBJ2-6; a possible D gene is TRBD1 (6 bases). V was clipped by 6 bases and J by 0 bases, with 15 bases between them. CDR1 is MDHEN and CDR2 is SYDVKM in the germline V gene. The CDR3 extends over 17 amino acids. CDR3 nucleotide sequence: TGTGCCAGCAGCCGGACAGCGACACCCTCTGGGGCCAACGTCCTGACTTTC. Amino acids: CASSRTATPSGANVLTF.

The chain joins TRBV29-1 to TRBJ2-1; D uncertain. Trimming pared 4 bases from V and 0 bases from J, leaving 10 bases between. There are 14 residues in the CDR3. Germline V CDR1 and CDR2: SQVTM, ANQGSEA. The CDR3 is CSVARPGSYNEQFF. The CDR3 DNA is TGCAGCGTTGCGAGACCCGGCTCCTACAATGAGCAGTTCTTC.

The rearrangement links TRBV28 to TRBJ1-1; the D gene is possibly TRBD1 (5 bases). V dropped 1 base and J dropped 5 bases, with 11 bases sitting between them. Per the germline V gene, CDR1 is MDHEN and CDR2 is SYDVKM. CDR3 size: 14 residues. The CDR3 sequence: CASSLSGYGTEAFF. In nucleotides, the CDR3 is TGTGCCAGCAGTTTATCAGGGTATGGGACTGAAGCTTTCTTT.

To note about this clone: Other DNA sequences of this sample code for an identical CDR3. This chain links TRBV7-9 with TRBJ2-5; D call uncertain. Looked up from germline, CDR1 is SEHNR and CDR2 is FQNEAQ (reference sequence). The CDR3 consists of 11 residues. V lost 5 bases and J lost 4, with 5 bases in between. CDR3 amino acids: CASSRRETQYF. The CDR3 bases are TGTGCCAGCAGCCGAAGAGAGACCCAGTACTTC.

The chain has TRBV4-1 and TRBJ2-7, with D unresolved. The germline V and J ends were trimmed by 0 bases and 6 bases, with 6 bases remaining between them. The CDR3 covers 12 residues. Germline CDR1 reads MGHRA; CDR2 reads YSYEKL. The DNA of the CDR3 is TGCGCCAGCAGCCAAGATGGGGTCGAGCAGTACTTC. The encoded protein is CASSQDGVEQYF.

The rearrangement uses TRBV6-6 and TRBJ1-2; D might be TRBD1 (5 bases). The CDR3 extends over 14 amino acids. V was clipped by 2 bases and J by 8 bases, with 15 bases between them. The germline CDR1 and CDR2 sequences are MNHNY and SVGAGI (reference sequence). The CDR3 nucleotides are TGTGCCAGCAGTTACGGTGGGGGACCGGGCGGCTACACCTTC. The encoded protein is CASSYGGGPGGYTF.

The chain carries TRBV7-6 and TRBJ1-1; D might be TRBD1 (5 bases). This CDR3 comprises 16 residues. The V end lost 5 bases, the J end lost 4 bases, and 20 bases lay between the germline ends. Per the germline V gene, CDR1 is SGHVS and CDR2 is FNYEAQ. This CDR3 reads CASSLSRTGRGTEAFF. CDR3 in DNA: TGTGCCAGCAGCCTTTCCCGGACGGGGCGCGGCACTGAAGCTTTCTTT.

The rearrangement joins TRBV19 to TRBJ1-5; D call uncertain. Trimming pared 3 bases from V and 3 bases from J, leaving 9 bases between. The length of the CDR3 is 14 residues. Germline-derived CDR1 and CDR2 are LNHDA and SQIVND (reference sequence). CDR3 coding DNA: TGTGCCAGTAGTATCCCCAGAACCAATCAGCCCCAGCATTTT. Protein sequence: CASSIPRTNQPQHF.

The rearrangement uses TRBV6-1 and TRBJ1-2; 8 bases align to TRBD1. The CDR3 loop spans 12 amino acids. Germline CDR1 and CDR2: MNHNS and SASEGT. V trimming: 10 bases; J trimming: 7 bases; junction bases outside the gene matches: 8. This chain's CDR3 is CANVGQGGGYTF. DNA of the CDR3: TGTGCCAACGTCGGACAGGGCGGTGGCTACACCTTC.

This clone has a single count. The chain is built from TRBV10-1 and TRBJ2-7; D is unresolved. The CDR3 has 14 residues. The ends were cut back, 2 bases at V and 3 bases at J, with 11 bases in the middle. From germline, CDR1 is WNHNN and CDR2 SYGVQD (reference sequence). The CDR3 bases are TGCGCCAGCAGTGAGGGGAAGGCCCTCTACGAGCAGTACTTC. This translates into CASSEGKALYEQYF.

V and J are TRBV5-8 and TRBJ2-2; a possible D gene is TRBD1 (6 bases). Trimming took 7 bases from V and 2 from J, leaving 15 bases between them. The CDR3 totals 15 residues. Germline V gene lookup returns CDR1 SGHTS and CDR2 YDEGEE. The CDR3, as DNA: TGTGCCAGCTCGAGGGCAGGGGTAAACACCGGGGAGCTGTTTTTT. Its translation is CASSRAGVNTGELFF.

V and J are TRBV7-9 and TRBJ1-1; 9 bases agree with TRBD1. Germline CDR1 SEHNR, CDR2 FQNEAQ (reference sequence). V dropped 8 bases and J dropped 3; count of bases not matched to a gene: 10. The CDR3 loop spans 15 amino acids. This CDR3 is CASSLYRQGDTEAFF. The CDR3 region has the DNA TGTGCCAGCTCCCTATATCGACAGGGGGACACTGAAGCTTTCTTT.

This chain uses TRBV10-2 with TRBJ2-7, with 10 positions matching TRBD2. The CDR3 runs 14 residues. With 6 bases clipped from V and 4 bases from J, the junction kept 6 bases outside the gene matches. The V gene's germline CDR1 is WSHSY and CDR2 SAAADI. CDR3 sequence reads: CASSIAGGGYEQYF. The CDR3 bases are TGCGCCAGCAGCATAGCGGGAGGTGGGTACGAGCAGTACTTC.

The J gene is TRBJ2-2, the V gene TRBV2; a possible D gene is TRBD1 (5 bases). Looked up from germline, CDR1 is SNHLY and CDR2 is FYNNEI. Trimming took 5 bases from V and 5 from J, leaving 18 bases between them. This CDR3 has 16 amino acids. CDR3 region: CASSLVPTGRTGELFF. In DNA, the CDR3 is TGTGCCAGCAGTTTAGTACCTACAGGTCGGACCGGGGAGCTGTTTTTT. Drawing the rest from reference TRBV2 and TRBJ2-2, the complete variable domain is EPEVTQTPSHQVTQMGQEVILRCVPISNHLYFYWYRQILGQKVEFLVSFYNNEISEKSEIFDDQFSVERPDGSNFTLKIRSTKLEDSAMYFCASSLVPTGRTGELFFGEGSRLTVL.

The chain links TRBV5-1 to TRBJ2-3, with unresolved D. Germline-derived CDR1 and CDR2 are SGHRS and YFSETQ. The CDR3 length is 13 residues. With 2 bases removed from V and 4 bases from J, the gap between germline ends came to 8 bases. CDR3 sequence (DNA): TGCGCCAGCAGCTTTAACTCCCCAGATACGCAGTATTTT. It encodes CASSFNSPDTQYF.

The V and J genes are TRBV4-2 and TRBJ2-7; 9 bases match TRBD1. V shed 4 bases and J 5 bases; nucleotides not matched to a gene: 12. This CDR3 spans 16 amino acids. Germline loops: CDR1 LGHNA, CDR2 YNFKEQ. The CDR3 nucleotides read TGTGCCAGCAGCCCCCTTGGGAGGACAGGGGTCAACGAGCAGTACTTC. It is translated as CASSPLGRTGVNEQYF.

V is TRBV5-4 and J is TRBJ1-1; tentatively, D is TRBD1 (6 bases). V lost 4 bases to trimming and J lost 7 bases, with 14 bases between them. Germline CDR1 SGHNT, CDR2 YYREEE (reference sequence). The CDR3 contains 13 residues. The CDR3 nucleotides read TGTGCCAGCAGCCGCGACAGGTCGTTTGAAGCTTTCTTT. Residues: CASSRDRSFEAFF.

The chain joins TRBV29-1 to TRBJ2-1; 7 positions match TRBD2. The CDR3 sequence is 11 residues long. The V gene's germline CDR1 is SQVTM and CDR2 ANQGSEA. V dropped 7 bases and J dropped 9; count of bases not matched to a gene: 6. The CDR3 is CSAGLESEQFF. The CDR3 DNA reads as TGCAGCGCCGGACTAGAATCTGAGCAGTTCTTC.

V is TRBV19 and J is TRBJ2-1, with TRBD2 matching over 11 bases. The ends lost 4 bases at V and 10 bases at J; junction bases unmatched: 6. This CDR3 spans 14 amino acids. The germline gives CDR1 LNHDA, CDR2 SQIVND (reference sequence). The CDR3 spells CASSTRLAGNEQFF. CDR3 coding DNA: TGTGCCAGTAGTACCCGACTAGCGGGAAACGAGCAGTTCTTC.

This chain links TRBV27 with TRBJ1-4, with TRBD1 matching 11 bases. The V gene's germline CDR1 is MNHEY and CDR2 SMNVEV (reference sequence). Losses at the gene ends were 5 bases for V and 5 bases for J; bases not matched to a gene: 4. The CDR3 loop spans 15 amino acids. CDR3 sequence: CASSPRTGGNEKLFF. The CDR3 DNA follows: TGTGCCAGCAGTCCGAGGACAGGGGGCAATGAAAAACTGTTTTTT.